Listed below are T cell receptor beta chains from one sample, sequenced in a study of cytomegalovirus exposure and HLA in healthy donors. Profiled with immunoSEQ multiplex PCR; TCRdb holds only in-frame clones, not every one. The repertoire holds over 150,000 clones, with 55% to 70% as singletons. The sample taken for sequencing was PBMCs. These TCRs come from a woman aged 35 to 49 in good health and CMV-seropositive. CDR3s include the opening cysteine and the closing phenylalanine or tryptophan. A D gene is named only where the DNA matches it firmly. The listing skips clone size in some rows; elsewhere it reads once, few, many or a size class.

>TRBV29-1|TRBD1|-|TRBJ2-7
CSVRQDRAHEQYF
TGCAGCGTCCGCCAAGACAGGGCCCACGAGCAGTACTTC
>TRBV5-1|TRBD1|-|TRBJ1-1
CASRWGQMGNTEAFF
TGCGCCAGCAGATGGGGACAGATGGGTAACACTGAAGCTTTCTTT
>TRBV4-1|TRBD1|-|TRBJ1-3
CASSQAGTGFGNTIYF
TGCGCCAGCAGCCAAGCCGGGACAGGTTTCGGAAACACCATATATTTT
>TRBV4-2|-|once|TRBJ1-3
CASSQDGGGNTIYF
TGTGCCAGCAGCCAAGATGGGGGGGGGAACACCATATATTTT
>TRBV19|TRBD2|-|TRBJ2-1
CASSTLTSGGYNEQFF
TGTGCCAGTAGCACCCTCACTAGCGGGGGTTATAATGAGCAGTTCTTC
>TRBV19|-|-|TRBJ2-4
CASRNSNSGIQYF
TGTGCCAGTAGGAACTCCAATTCCGGGATTCAGTACTTC
>TRBV4-1|-|-|TRBJ2-7
CASSQDWKTTAPREQYF
TGCGCCAGCAGCCAAGATTGGAAGACTACTGCCCCTAGGGAGCAGTACTTC
>TRBV28|TRBD1|-|TRBJ2-7
CASSPWTGDSEQYF
TGTGCCAGCAGTCCGTGGACAGGTGACAGCGAGCAGTACTTC
>TRBV21-1|-|-|TRBJ1-2
CASSNGTIYTF
TGTGCCAGCAGCAACGGGACTATCTACACCTTC
>TRBV7-2|-|few|TRBJ2-3
CASSLVGSGRFTDTQYF
TGTGCCAGCAGCTTAGTTGGGTCAGGGCGATTCACAGATACGCAGTATTTT
>TRBV19|TRBD2|-|TRBJ2-3
CASNFLAGRSTDTQYF
TGTGCCAGTAATTTTCTAGCGGGCCGGAGCACAGATACGCAGTATTTT
>TRBV9|-|-|TRBJ1-4
CASSAPGEGANEKLFF
TGTGCCAGCAGCGCCCCCGGTGAGGGAGCTAATGAAAAACTGTTTTTT
>TRBV7-2|-|-|TRBJ2-7
CASSPRQSSEQYF
TGTGCCAGCAGCCCAAGACAGTCTTCCGAGCAGTACTTC
>TRBV29-1|-|-|TRBJ1-4
CSARGEGRRTNEKLFF
TGCAGCGCCCGGGGGGAGGGGAGAAGAACTAATGAAAAACTGTTTTTT
>TRBV5-4|-|-|TRBJ2-1
CASSLVGTGGNEQFF
TGTGCCAGCAGCTTGGTGGGGACCGGGGGCAATGAGCAGTTCTTC
>TRBV11-1|TRBD2|-|TRBJ2-5
CASSPRLAGEETQYF
TGTGCCAGCAGCCCCCGACTAGCGGGTGAAGAGACCCAGTACTTC
>TRBV5-8|TRBD2|-|TRBJ2-1
CASSPGTSGGYNEQFF
TGTGCCAGCAGCCCGGGGACTAGCGGGGGGTACAATGAGCAGTTCTTC
>TRBV7-2|TRBD2|-|TRBJ2-7
CASSLGLAGAYEQYF
TGTGCCAGCAGCCTGGGACTAGCGGGTGCCTACGAGCAGTACTTC
>TRBV6-1|TRBD1|-|TRBJ2-7
CASSGPGQETYEQYF
TGTGCCAGCAGTGGACCGGGACAGGAGACCTACGAGCAGTACTTC
>TRBV6-6|-|few|TRBJ2-7
CASSRRGAYEQYF
TGTGCCAGCAGCCGGCGGGGAGCCTACGAGCAGTACTTC
>TRBV5-6|-|few|TRBJ1-6
CASSLQGRSPLNF
TGTGCCAGCAGCCTCCAGGGCCGGTCACCCCTCAACTTT
>TRBV6-1|TRBD2|-|TRBJ2-7
CASSARLATEQYF
TGTGCCAGCAGTGCCAGACTAGCTACCGAGCAGTACTTC
>TRBV5-4|TRBD2|once|TRBJ2-5
CASSFGGAGGPQETQYF
TGTGCCAGCAGCTTCGGGGGAGCGGGGGGGCCCCAAGAGACCCAGTACTTC
>TRBV28|TRBD1|-|TRBJ1-2
CASSLGTGRYGYTF
TGTGCCAGCAGCCTTGGGACAGGGAGGTATGGCTACACCTTC
>TRBV29-1|TRBD1|few|TRBJ2-5
CSGGPGGYQYQETQYF
TGCAGCGGAGGCCCAGGGGGTTACCAGTACCAAGAGACCCAGTACTTC
>TRBV5-6|TRBD1|-|TRBJ2-7
CASSWGQGLGGYSYEQYF
TGTGCCAGCAGCTGGGGACAGGGTCTGGGAGGTTATTCCTACGAGCAGTACTTC
>TRBV5-1|-|-|TRBJ2-5
CASSSQETQYF
TGCGCCAGCAGCTCGCAAGAGACCCAGTACTTC
>TRBV18|-|-|TRBJ2-2
CASSPPDTGELFF
TGTGCCAGCTCACCACCCGACACCGGGGAGCTGTTTTTT
>TRBV4-1|-|-|TRBJ1-2
CASSARNYGYTF
TGCGCCAGCAGCGCGAGGAACTATGGCTACACCTTC
>TRBV5-4|-|few|TRBJ1-1
CASSLQGSAARTEAFF
TGTGCCAGCAGCTTGCAAGGTTCTGCGGCGCGGACTGAAGCTTTCTTT
>TRBV28|-|-|TRBJ2-7
CASSPTVDSISTYEQYF
TGTGCCAGCAGTCCCACTGTGGACAGCATCAGCACCTACGAGCAGTACTTC
>TRBV5-1|TRBD1|few|TRBJ1-3
CASSGGQSSGNTIYF
TGCGCCAGCAGCGGGGGACAGTCCTCTGGAAACACCATATATTTT
>TRBV19|-|-|TRBJ2-3
CAIRVPGDTQYF
TGTGCCATCAGGGTCCCCGGAGATACGCAGTATTTT
>TRBV19|TRBD2|-|TRBJ2-5
CASSIAGGPRETQYF
TGTGCCAGTAGTATCGCGGGAGGGCCCCGAGAGACCCAGTACTTC
>TRBV5-1|-|few|TRBJ2-1
CASSWGRGDEQFF
TGCGCCAGCAGCTGGGGCAGAGGAGATGAGCAGTTCTTC
>TRBV12-5|-|-|TRBJ2-1
CASGLSSLSDEQFF
TGTGCTAGTGGTTTGTCATCCCTTAGCGATGAGCAGTTCTTC
>TRBV6-1|TRBD2|-|TRBJ2-7
CASNSGDFSYEQYF
TGTGCCAGTAATAGCGGGGACTTCTCCTACGAGCAGTACTTC